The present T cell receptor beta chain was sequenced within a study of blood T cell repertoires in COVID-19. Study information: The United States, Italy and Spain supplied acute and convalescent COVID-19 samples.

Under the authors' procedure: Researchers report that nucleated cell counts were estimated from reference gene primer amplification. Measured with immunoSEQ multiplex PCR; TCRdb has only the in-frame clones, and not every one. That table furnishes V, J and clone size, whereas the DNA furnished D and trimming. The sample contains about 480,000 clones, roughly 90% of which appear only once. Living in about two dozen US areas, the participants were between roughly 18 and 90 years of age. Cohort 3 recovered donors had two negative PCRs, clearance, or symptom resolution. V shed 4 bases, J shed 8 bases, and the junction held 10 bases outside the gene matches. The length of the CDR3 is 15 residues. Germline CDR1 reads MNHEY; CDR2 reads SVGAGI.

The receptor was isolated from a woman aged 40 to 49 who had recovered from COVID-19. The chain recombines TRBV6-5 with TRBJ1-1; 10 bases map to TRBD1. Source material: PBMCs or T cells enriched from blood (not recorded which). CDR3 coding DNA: TGTGCCAGCAGTTTCGGTCCCGGGACAGGGGACGAAGCTTTCTTT. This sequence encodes CASSFGPGTGDEAFF.